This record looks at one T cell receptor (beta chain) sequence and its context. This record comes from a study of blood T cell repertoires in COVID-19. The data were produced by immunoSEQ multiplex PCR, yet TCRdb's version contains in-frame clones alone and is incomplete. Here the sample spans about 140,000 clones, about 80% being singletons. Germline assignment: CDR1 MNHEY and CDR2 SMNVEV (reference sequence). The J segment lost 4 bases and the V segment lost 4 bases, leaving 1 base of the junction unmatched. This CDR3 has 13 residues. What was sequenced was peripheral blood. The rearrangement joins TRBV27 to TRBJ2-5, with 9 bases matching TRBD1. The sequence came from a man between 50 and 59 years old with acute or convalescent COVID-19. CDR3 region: CASSYRGRETQYF. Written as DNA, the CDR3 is TGTGCCAGCAGTTACAGGGGGCGAGAGACCCAGTACTTC.